One sample yielded the 19 T cell receptor beta chains listed below, sequenced in a study of shared clonotypes between healthy human individuals. Sequenced by immunoSEQ multiplex PCR; TCRdb stores in-frame clones only, minus some. The sample has more than 2 million clones; about 94% are singletons. CD8 cells regarded as naive lacked CD45RO, were positively chosen for CCR7, and omitted terminally differentiated effector memory CD45RA+ cells. Sequenced: naive CD8+ T cells sorted from blood. The source of these receptors is a man younger than 35 in good health.

The J gene is TRBJ2-7, the V gene TRBV6-5; TRBD1 matches 8 bases. With 2 bases clipped from V and 2 bases from J, the junction kept 5 bases outside the gene matches. Germline V gene lookup returns CDR1 MNHEY and CDR2 SVGAGI. The CDR3 totals 15 residues. CDR3 in amino acids: CASSYAPGQAYEQYF. The CDR3 nucleotides are TGTGCCAGCAGTTACGCCCCGGGACAGGCCTACGAGCAGTACTTC.

The chain links TRBV19 to TRBJ2-7; D remains unclear. V was pared by 3 bases and J by 3 bases, with 12 bases between. Looked up from germline, CDR1 is LNHDA and CDR2 is SQIVND (reference sequence). CDR3 length equals 14 residues. CDR3 DNA sequence: TGTGCCAGTAGTATGACGTACTCTGACTACGAGCAGTACTTC. Protein sequence: CASSMTYSDYEQYF.

V gene TRBV28 combines with J gene TRBJ2-7; 8 bases agree with TRBD2. Germline lookup yields CDR1 MDHEN and CDR2 SYDVKM. The CDR3 contains 15 residues. Trimming at V came to 6 bases and at J to 5 bases, leaving 12 bases not matched to a gene. The CDR3 is CASSHRGGVLHEQYF. CDR3 coding DNA: TGTGCCAGCAGCCACCGGGGGGGGGTACTCCACGAGCAGTACTTC.

The rearrangement uses TRBV15 and TRBJ2-2; D might be TRBD1 (5 bases). CDR1 is LNHNV, CDR2 YYDKDF, per germline (reference sequence). This CDR3 comprises 14 residues. V lost 0 bases and J lost 10, with 12 bases in between. This CDR3 is CATSRDIWGEELFF. The CDR3 DNA reads as TGTGCCACCAGCAGAGATATCTGGGGCGAGGAGCTGTTTTTT.

The chain joins TRBV7-9 to TRBJ2-7; TRBD1 matches 9 bases. The V and J ends lost 6 bases and 3 bases, in that order; junction bases with no gene match: 6. Germline lookup yields CDR1 SEHNR and CDR2 FQNEAQ (reference sequence). The CDR3 loop spans 14 amino acids. CDR3 sequence (DNA): TGTGCCAGCAGATCCGGGACAGGGATCTACGAGCAGTACTTC. It yields the protein CASRSGTGIYEQYF.

The chain couples TRBV27 to TRBJ2-3, with a weak D call TRBD2 (6 bases). The CDR3 runs to 15 residues. The V and J ends lost 2 bases and 2 bases respectively, with 11 bases between them. Germline V gene data show CDR1 as MNHEY and CDR2 as SMNVEV (reference sequence). CDR3 loop: CASSLGGGSTDTQYF. The CDR3 nucleotides are TGTGCCAGCAGTTTAGGTGGAGGGTCCACAGATACGCAGTATTTT.

The chain couples TRBV7-9 to TRBJ1-2; TRBD1 matches 7 bases. This CDR3 has 16 residues. J gave up 4 bases and V 0 bases, and 8 bases lay outside the gene matches. Germline CDR1 is SEHNR and CDR2 is FQNEAQ (reference sequence). In DNA form, the CDR3 reads TGTGCCAGCAGCTTAGCTGTGGGACAGCGTTTCTATGGCTACACCTTC. Amino acid sequence: CASSLAVGQRFYGYTF.

V gene TRBV2 combines with J gene TRBJ2-7; 11 bases map to TRBD1. The CDR3 runs 14 residues. The germline gives CDR1 SNHLY, CDR2 FYNNEI. V shed 11 bases and J 1 base; nucleotides not matched to a gene: 7. CDR3 coding DNA: TGTGCCGTTACCGGGACAGGGGGGTCCTACGAGCAGTACTTC. Amino acids: CAVTGTGGSYEQYF.

The V gene is TRBV7-9, the J gene TRBJ2-7; 7 nucleotides line up with TRBD1. The CDR3 has 14 residues. After removal of 5 bases from V and 5 bases from J, the junction contained 9 bases not matched to a gene. Germline V gene data show CDR1 as SEHNR and CDR2 as FQNEAQ (reference sequence). CDR3 DNA sequence: TGTGCCAGCAGCCCAAGACAGGGTACAAACGAGCAGTACTTC. This translates into CASSPRQGTNEQYF.

This chain links TRBV5-6 with TRBJ1-4; TRBD1 aligns across 7 bases. The CDR3 is 19 residues long. From germline, CDR1 is SGHDT and CDR2 YYEEEE. Trimming at V came to 2 bases and at J to 0 bases, leaving 13 bases not matched to a gene. The CDR3 sequence is CASSFGTLLRGPTNEKLFF. In DNA, the CDR3 is TGTGCCAGCAGCTTCGGGACACTATTGAGGGGGCCAACTAATGAAAAACTGTTTTTT.

The chain joins TRBV5-6 to TRBJ2-5; 10 nucleotides agree with TRBD2. The V and J ends lost 4 bases and 11 bases, in that order; junction bases with no gene match: 26. This CDR3 is built from 19 residues. CDR1 SGHDT and CDR2 YYEEEE come from the germline V gene. The CDR3 sequence is CASSAGGQRGGRREGEQYF. The CDR3 coding sequence is TGTGCCAGCAGCGCTGGCGGGCAGCGGGGGGGCCGGAGGGAGGGAGAGCAGTACTTC.

V is TRBV25-1 and J is TRBJ2-1, with D possibly being TRBD1 (6 bases). The CDR3 contains 15 residues. V gave up 3 bases and J gave up 2 bases, with 11 bases separating them. Germline CDR1 is MGHDK and CDR2 is SYGVNS. The CDR3 is CASSEQRGTYNEQFF. CDR3 nucleotide sequence: TGTGCCAGCAGTGAGCAGAGGGGGACCTACAATGAGCAGTTCTTC.

V gene TRBV13 combines with J gene TRBJ1-2, with D uncertain. V shed 4 bases and J shed 5 bases, with 8 bases lying between them. CDR3 length: 12 residues. Germline CDR1 reads PRHDT; CDR2 reads FYEKMQ (reference sequence). The CDR3, as DNA: TGTGCCAGCAGCTCGTCGGGGTATGGCTACACCTTC. Amino acid sequence: CASSSSGYGYTF.

The chain joins TRBV2 to TRBJ2-7; D is unclear. CDR3 length: 15 residues. Germline loops: CDR1 SNHLY, CDR2 FYNNEI. V lost 1 base and J 0 bases, leaving 10 bases between the germline ends. The CDR3 spells CASSEGRWTSYEQYF. CDR3 nucleotides: TGTGCCAGCAGTGAAGGACGGTGGACCTCCTACGAGCAGTACTTC.

To note about this clone: The germline gene is not matched at one end of the junction; a read error may be the cause. The gene calls are TRBV14 and TRBJ2-7, with TRBD1 matching over 12 bases. Germline CDR1 and CDR2: SGHDN and FVKESK. The CDR3 extends over 16 amino acids. The CDR3 DNA sequence: TGTGCCAGCAGCCAAGAAACCGGGACAGGGGGCTACGAGCAGTATTTC. Residues: CASSQETGTGGYEQYF.

The chain has TRBV10-1 and TRBJ2-3, with 9 bases lining up with TRBD2. Trimming took 5 bases from V and 5 from J; bases not matched to a gene: 14. Germline CDR1 and CDR2: WNHNN and SYGVQD (reference sequence). The CDR3 spans 17 residues. CDR3 DNA sequence: TGCGCCAGCAGTTCGACCCTACTGACTAGCGGCTTAGATACGCAGTATTTT. Its protein is CASSSTLLTSGLDTQYF.

This sequence joins TRBV14 and TRBJ2-3; 12 bases are a match to TRBD2. Germline V gene data show CDR1 as SGHDN and CDR2 as FVKESK. V shed 6 bases and J 0 bases; nucleotides not matched to a gene: 1. CDR3 size: 15 residues. As DNA, the CDR3 is TGTGCCAGCAGTCTAGCGGGAGGGAGCACAGATACGCAGTATTTT. This gives the protein CASSLAGGSTDTQYF.

The chain combines TRBV4-1 with TRBJ2-7, with 7 bases fitting TRBD1. The CDR3 spans 14 residues. V dropped 5 bases and J dropped 7; count of bases not matched to a gene: 11. The V gene's germline CDR1 is MGHRA and CDR2 YSYEKL. The CDR3 region has the DNA TGCGCCAGCAGCTCCGGGACAGTAAAAGGGGAGCAGTACTTC. Translation: CASSSGTVKGEQYF.

The count of this clone is one. The chain joins TRBV29-1 to TRBJ1-2; D is uncertain. Germline V lookup: CDR1 SQVTM, CDR2 ANQGSEA. The CDR3 contains 15 residues. V was cut by 0 bases and J by 7 bases, with 18 bases left in between. Here the CDR3 DNA reads TGCAGCGTTGAAGACCCGACGGCAGTCTTCTTTGGCTACACCTTC. Amino acids: CSVEDPTAVFFGYTF.